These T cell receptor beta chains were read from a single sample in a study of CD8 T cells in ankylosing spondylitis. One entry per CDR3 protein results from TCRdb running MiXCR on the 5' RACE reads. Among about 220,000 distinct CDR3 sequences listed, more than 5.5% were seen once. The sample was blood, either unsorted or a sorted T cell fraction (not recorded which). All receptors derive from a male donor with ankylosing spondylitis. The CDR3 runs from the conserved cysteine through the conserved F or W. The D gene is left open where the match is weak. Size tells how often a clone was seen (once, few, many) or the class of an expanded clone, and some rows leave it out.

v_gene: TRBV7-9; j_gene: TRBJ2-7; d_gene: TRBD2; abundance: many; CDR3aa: CASSSPPSGEQYF; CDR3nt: TGTGCCAGCAGCTCCCCGCCTAGCGGTGAGCAGTACTTC
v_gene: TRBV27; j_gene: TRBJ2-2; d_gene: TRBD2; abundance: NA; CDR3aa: CASTEREVPGELFF; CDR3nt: TGTGCCAGCACAGAGCGGGAGGTGCCCGGGGAGCTGTTTTTT
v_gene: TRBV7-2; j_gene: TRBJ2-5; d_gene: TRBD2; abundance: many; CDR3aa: CASSPGLAGLQETQYF; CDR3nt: TGTGCCAGCAGCCCGGGACTAGCGGGGCTCCAAGAGACCCAGTACTTC
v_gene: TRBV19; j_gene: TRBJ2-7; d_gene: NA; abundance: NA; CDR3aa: CASSMRSSNYEQYF; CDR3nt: TGTGCCAGTAGTATGAGGTCTTCCAACTACGAGCAGTACTTC
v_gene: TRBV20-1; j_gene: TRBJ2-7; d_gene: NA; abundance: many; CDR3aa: CSALAESTYEQYF; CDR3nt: TGCAGTGCCCTTGCCGAGAGCACATACGAGCAGTACTTC
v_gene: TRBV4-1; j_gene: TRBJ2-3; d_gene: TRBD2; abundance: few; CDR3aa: CASSYRTSADTQYF; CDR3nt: TGCGCCAGCAGCTATCGGACTAGCGCAGATACGCAGTATTTT
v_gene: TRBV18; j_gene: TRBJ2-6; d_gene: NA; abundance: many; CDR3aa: CASSMGSGANVLTF; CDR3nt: TGTGCCAGCTCAATGGGGTCTGGGGCCAACGTCCTGACTTTC
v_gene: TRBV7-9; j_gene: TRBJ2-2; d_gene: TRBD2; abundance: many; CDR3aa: CASSFRLAGNGELFF; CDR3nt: TGTGCCAGCAGCTTTCGGCTAGCGGGTAACGGGGAGCTGTTTTTT
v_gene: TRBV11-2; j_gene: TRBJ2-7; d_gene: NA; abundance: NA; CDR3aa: CASSLRLARSSYEQYF; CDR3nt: TGTGCCAGCAGCTTACGCTTGGCCCGATCCTCCTACGAGCAGTACTTC
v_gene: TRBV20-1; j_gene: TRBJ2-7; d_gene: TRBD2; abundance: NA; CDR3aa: CSATRTRLIEQYF; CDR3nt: TGCAGTGCTACGAGGACTAGACTCATAGAGCAGTACTTC
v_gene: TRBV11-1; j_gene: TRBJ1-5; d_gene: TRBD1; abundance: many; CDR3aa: CASSLGPQGTHSNQPQHF; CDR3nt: TGTGCCAGCAGCTTGGGGCCACAGGGGACCCATAGCAATCAGCCCCAGCATTTT
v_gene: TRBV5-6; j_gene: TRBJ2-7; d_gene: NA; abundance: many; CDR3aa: CASSLEGHEQYF; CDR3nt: TGTGCCAGCAGCTTGGAGGGCCACGAGCAGTACTTC
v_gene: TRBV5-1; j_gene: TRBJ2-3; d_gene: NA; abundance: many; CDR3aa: CASSQDNRDGTDTQYF; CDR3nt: TGCGCCAGCAGCCAGGACAACCGGGACGGCACAGATACGCAGTATTTT
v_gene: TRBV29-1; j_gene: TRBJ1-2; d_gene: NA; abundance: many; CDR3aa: CSVPMGGYGYTF; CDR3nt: TGCAGCGTCCCTATGGGGGGCTATGGCTACACCTTC
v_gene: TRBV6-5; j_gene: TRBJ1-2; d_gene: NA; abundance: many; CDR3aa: CASSLGPTGYGYTF; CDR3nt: TGTGCCAGCAGTTTAGGTCCAACGGGCTATGGCTACACCTTC
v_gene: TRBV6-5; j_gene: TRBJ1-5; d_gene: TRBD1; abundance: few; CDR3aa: CASSYSSAFNRGPGQPQHF; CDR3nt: TGTGCCAGCAGTTACTCTTCCGCCTTTAACAGGGGGCCAGGTCAGCCCCAGCATTTT
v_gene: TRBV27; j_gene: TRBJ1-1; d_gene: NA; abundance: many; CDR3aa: CASSSQDKRAEAFF; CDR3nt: TGTGCCAGCAGTTCTCAGGACAAGAGGGCTGAAGCTTTCTTT
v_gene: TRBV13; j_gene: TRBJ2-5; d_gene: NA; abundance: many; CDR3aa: CASSFSQHGEETQYF; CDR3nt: TGTGCCAGCAGCTTCTCCCAACACGGAGAAGAGACCCAGTACTTC
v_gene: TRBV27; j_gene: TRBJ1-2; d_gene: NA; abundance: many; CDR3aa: CASSLSKGGSNYGYTF; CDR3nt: TGTGCCAGCAGTTTATCAAAGGGCGGGAGTAACTATGGCTACACCTTC
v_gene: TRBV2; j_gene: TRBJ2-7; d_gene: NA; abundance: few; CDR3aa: CASSEGSPYEQYF; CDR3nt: TGTGCCAGCAGCGAAGGATCACCCTACGAGCAGTACTTC
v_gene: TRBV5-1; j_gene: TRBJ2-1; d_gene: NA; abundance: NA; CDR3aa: CARFPRGAYNEQFF; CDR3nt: TGCGCCAGATTCCCGCGGGGTGCCTACAATGAGCAGTTCTTC
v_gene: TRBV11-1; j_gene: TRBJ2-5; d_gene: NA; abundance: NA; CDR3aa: CASSSLALQETQYF; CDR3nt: TGTGCCAGCAGCTCCTTGGCGCTCCAAGAGACCCAGTACTTC
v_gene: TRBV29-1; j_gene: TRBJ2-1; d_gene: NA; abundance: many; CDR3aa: CSVPSRGAEQFF; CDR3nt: TGCAGCGTCCCCAGCCGGGGGGCTGAGCAGTTCTTC
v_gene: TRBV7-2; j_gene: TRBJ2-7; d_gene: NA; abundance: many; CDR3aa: CASSFIGYYEQYF; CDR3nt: TGTGCCAGCAGCTTTATAGGGTACTACGAGCAGTACTTC
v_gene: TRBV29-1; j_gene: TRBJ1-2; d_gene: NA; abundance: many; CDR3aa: CSVDRAGGYTF; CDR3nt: TGCAGCGTTGACAGGGCGGGAGGCTACACCTTC
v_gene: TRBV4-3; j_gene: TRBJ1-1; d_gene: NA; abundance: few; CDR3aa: CASRRIMAVNTEAFF; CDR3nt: TGCGCCAGCAGACGCATAATGGCAGTGAACACTGAAGCTTTCTTT
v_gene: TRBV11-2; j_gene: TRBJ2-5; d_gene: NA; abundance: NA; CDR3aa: CASSSDRPQETQYF; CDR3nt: TGTGCCAGCAGCTCCGACAGGCCTCAAGAGACCCAGTACTTC
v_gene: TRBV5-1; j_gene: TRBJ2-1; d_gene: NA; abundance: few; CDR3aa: CASSLGISYNEQFF; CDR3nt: TGCGCCAGCAGCCTGGGCATCTCCTACAATGAGCAGTTCTTC
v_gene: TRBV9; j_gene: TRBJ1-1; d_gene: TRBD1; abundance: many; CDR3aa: CASGDSPTNTEAFF; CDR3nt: TGTGCCAGCGGGGACAGCCCCACGAACACTGAAGCTTTCTTT
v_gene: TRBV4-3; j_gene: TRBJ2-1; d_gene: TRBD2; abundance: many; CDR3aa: CASSQPLAGGVHEQFF; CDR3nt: TGCGCCAGCAGCCAACCCCTAGCGGGGGGGGTACATGAGCAGTTCTTC
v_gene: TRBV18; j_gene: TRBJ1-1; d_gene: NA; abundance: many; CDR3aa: CASSPTVSATEAFF; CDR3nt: TGTGCCAGCTCACCGACAGTCAGCGCCACCGAAGCTTTCTTT
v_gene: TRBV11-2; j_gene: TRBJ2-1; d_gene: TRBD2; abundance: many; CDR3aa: CASSLLAGHLNEQFF; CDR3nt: TGTGCCAGCAGCTTACTAGCGGGGCATTTGAATGAGCAGTTCTTC
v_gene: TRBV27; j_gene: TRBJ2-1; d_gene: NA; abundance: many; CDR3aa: CASSFFLGGNNEQFF; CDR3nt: TGTGCCAGCAGTTTTTTCCTCGGAGGGAACAATGAGCAGTTCTTC
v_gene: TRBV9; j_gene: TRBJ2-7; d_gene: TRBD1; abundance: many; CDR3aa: CASEGQDYEQYF; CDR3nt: TGTGCCAGCGAAGGACAGGACTACGAGCAGTACTTC
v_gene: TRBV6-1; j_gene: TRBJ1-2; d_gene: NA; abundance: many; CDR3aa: CASSGPGRNYGYTF; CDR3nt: TGTGCCAGCAGTGGTCCCGGGCGGAACTATGGCTACACCTTC
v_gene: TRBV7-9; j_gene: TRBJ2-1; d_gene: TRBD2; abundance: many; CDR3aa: CASSQSLAGGPYNEQFF; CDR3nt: TGTGCCAGCAGCCAATCACTAGCGGGAGGGCCCTACAATGAGCAGTTCTTC
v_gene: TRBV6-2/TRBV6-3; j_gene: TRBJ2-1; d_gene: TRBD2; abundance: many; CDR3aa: CASSSLAGVVDEQFF; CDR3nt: TGTGCCAGCAGTTCGCTAGCGGGAGTGGTAGATGAGCAGTTCTTC
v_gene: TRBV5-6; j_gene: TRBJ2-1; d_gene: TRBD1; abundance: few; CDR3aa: CASSVPGQGNEQFF; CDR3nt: TGTGCCAGCAGCGTACCGGGACAGGGAAATGAGCAGTTCTTC
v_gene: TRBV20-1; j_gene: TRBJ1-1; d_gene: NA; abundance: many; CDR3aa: CSARDEDGEAFF; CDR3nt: TGCAGTGCTAGAGATGAGGACGGTGAAGCTTTCTTT
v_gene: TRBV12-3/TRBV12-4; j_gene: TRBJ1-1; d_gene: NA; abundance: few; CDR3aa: CASGIPGWAEAFF; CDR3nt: TGTGCCAGCGGGATCCCCGGGTGGGCTGAAGCTTTCTTT
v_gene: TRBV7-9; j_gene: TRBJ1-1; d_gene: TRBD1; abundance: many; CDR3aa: CASSPAGGLKNTEAFF; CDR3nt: TGTGCCAGCAGCCCGGCAGGGGGTCTGAAGAACACTGAAGCTTTCTTT
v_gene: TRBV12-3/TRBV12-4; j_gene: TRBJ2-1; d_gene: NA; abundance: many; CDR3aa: CASSPLFDNEQFF; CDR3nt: TGTGCCAGCAGTCCTCTTTTTGACAATGAGCAGTTCTTC
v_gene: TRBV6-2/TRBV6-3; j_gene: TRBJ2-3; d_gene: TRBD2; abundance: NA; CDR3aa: CASSYAGDTDTQYF; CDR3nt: TGTGCCAGCAGTTACGCGGGAGACACAGATACGCAGTATTTT
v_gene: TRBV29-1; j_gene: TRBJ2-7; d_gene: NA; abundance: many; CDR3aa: CSVVLGVPYEQYF; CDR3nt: TGCAGCGTTGTCCTAGGGGTCCCCTACGAGCAGTACTTC
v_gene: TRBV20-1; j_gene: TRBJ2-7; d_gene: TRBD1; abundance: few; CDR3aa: CSAWDRTSYEQYF; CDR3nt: TGCAGTGCATGGGACAGAACCTCCTACGAGCAGTACTTC
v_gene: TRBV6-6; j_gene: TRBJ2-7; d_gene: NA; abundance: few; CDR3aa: CAASTGLGGEQYF; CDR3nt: TGTGCCGCTTCCACGGGGCTAGGGGGCGAGCAGTACTTC
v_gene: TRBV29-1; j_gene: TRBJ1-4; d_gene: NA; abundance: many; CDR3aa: CSVLQQEKLFF; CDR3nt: TGCAGCGTTTTACAGCAGGAAAAACTGTTTTTT
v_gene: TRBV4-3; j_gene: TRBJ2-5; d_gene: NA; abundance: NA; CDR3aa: CASSQDRGVPQETQYF; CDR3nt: TGCGCCAGCAGCCAAGATAGAGGGGTCCCCCAAGAGACCCAGTACTTC